Many counts were recorded for the clone carrying this T cell receptor (beta chain). As yet, its antigen is unknown. This CDR3 is 15 amino acids long. Trimming cost V 5 bases and J 5 bases; bases outside gene matches: 6. Germline assignment: CDR1 KGHDR and CDR2 SFDVKD. This entry is derived from a study of metastatic and nonmetastatic thyroid tumors. The overall study: Repertoires were compared across blood and tumor or nodule tissue from malignant and benign thyroid patients.

All patients were treatment-naive before thyroid surgery. Study-level points and caveats: Benign nodules reportedly had significantly lower TCR beta diversity than malignant thyroid tumors in blood and tumor.

Study processing details: To classify distant metastasis in papillary thyroid cancer, a model was built from CDR3 differences across clinicopathological groups. TCRdb re-called clones from the PCR reads using MiXCR. These V and J calls derive from TCRdb rather than the authors' analysis. The top ten clones hold more than 30% of a sample with tens of thousands of clones, 15% to 18% of them seen once. The V and J genes are TRBV24-1 and TRBJ2-5; TRBD1 matches at 11 bases. The receptor's source is a female donor with papillary thyroid cancer or a benign thyroid nodule (not recorded which). Some clones in this sample may be carry-over from other donors' samples. The sample comprised blood. Here the CDR3 reads CATSAGTGGPETQYF. CDR3 bases: TGTGCCACCAGTGCCGGGACAGGGGGGCCGGAGACCCAGTACTTC.